This T cell receptor beta chain was found in a study of blood T cell repertoires in COVID-19. Notes on this clone: This sample includes further DNA sequences coding for the same CDR3.

The CDR3 loop spans 15 amino acids. CDR1 is SGHVS, CDR2 FQNEAQ, per germline. V was shortened by 3 bases and J by 0 bases, with 9 bases between the two germline ends. Produced via immunoSEQ multiplex PCR; TCRdb's table is partial and in-frame only. The table has almost 200,000 clones, approximately 80% seen once. The receptor comes from a man between 60 and 75 years old with COVID-19, enrolled during active disease. This sequence joins TRBV7-8 and TRBJ1-3, with D perhaps TRBD1 (6 bases). Sequencing was carried out using peripheral blood. The CDR3 protein is CASSLAGASGNTIYF. CDR3 coding DNA: TGTGCCAGCAGCTTGGCAGGGGCCTCTGGAAACACCATATATTTT.